These T cell receptor beta chains were read from a single sample in a study of shared clonotypes between healthy human individuals. The protocol was immunoSEQ multiplex PCR, while the TCRdb copy is restricted to in-frame clones and leaves out a portion. The sample gives 170,000 or so clones, approximately 70% of which show up once; under 11% is in the top ten. Material for sequencing was memory CD4+ T cells sorted from blood. The receptors come from a young man in good health. Each CDR3 is given with its conserved first and last residue. D genes are given only for firm matches. Clone size appears in some rows only: once, few, many, or a class for an expanded clone.

>TRBJ2-2|few|TRBV7-9|TRBD2
CASSLPSSGHTGELFF
TGTGCCAGCAGCTTGCCCTCTAGCGGACACACCGGGGAGCTGTTTTTT
>TRBJ2-6|.|TRBV28|.
CASRKRTTSGANVLTF
TGTGCCAGCAGGAAGCGGACGACTTCTGGGGCCAACGTCCTGACTTTC
>TRBJ2-7|.|TRBV27|.
CASSFSPMRGGKNEQYF
TGTGCCAGCAGTTTTTCCCCTATGAGGGGGGGTAAGAACGAGCAGTACTTC
>TRBJ1-2|many|TRBV5-8|.
CASSLEDPNYGYTF
TGTGCCAGCAGCTTGGAGGACCCTAACTATGGCTACACCTTC
>TRBJ2-5|.|TRBV7-9|.
CASSLFGSGETQYF
TGTGCCAGCAGCTTATTCGGGAGCGGCGAGACCCAGTACTTC
>TRBJ2-1|once|TRBV5-4|TRBD2
CASSVTSGDRTDEQFF
TGTGCCAGCAGCGTGACTAGCGGGGATCGGACGGATGAGCAGTTCTTC
>TRBJ2-7|once|TRBV9|.
CASSPSPNNHEQYF
TGTGCCAGCAGCCCCTCGCCCAACAACCACGAGCAGTACTTC
>TRBJ2-1|few|TRBV28|.
CASIPDGRSNEQFF
TGTGCCAGCATCCCGGACGGCAGATCAAATGAGCAGTTCTTC
>TRBJ2-7|.|TRBV18|.
CASSRMDSSDEQYF
TGTGCCAGCTCACGGATGGACAGTTCGGACGAGCAGTACTTC
>TRBJ1-2|.|TRBV7-2|.
CASSQGLPYGYTF
TGTGCCAGCAGTCAAGGCCTGCCATATGGCTACACCTTC
>TRBJ1-1|.|TRBV28|.
CAVMGLMNTEAFF
TGTGCCGTCATGGGGCTCATGAACACTGAAGCTTTCTTT
>TRBJ1-5|.|TRBV11-2|TRBD1
CASRHGTDNYSNQPQHF
TGTGCCAGCAGACATGGGACAGACAATTATAGCAATCAGCCCCAGCATTTT
>TRBJ1-2|.|TRBV2|.
CASSEESRAYGYTF
TGTGCCAGCAGTGAAGAAAGCAGGGCTTATGGCTACACCTTC
>TRBJ2-7|.|TRBV5-1|TRBD2
CASSFGLAGGPALEQYF
TGCGCCAGCAGCTTTGGACTAGCGGGAGGGCCCGCTCTCGAGCAGTACTTC